These T cell receptor beta chains were read from a single sample in a study of early T cells in non-severe SARS-CoV-2 infection. TCRdb fed the 5' RACE reads into MiXCR, producing one record per CDR3 protein. The repertoire holds over 45,000 distinct CDR3 sequences, with around 5.2% as singletons. The sample comprised whole blood. The receptor source for this set is an adult who was a healthcare worker with PCR-confirmed SARS-CoV-2 infection or an uninfected control (not recorded which). Each CDR3 is given with its conserved first and last residue. The order of the fields is V gene, J gene, D gene, clone size, CDR3 protein, CDR3 DNA. D genes are given only for firm matches. The size of a clone is reported for some rows only, either as once, few or many, or as a class for expanded clones.

v_call: TRBV2
j_call: TRBJ2-1
d_call: TRBD2
clone_size: NA
cdr3_aa: CASSLAGGPRELFF
cdr3_nt: TGTGCCAGCAGCCTAGCGGGAGGGCCACGCGAGCTGTTCTTC

v_call: TRBV10-2
j_call: TRBJ1-5
d_call: NA
clone_size: NA
cdr3_aa: CASSPGGNQPQHF
cdr3_nt: TGCGCCAGCAGTCCGGGGGGGAATCAGCCCCAGCATTTT

v_call: TRBV7-9
j_call: TRBJ2-3
d_call: TRBD2
clone_size: NA
cdr3_aa: CASSSRGLGDTQYF
cdr3_nt: TGTGCCAGCAGCTCCAGGGGACTAGGGGATACGCAGTATTTT

v_call: TRBV7-2
j_call: TRBJ2-1
d_call: NA
clone_size: NA
cdr3_aa: CASSLGSSRPYNEQFF
cdr3_nt: TGTGCCAGCAGCTTGGGGTCGAGCCGACCTTACAATGAGCAGTTCTTC

v_call: TRBV20-1
j_call: TRBJ2-7
d_call: TRBD2
clone_size: many
cdr3_aa: CSARDGLAGNEQYF
cdr3_nt: TGCAGTGCTAGAGATGGTCTAGCGGGGAATGAGCAGTACTTC

v_call: TRBV27
j_call: TRBJ2-1
d_call: NA
clone_size: NA
cdr3_aa: CASSLDSRAYNEQFF
cdr3_nt: TGTGCCAGCAGTTTAGACAGCCGGGCATACAATGAGCAGTTCTTC

v_call: TRBV18
j_call: TRBJ2-7
d_call: NA
clone_size: many
cdr3_aa: CASSPPVTTALHYEQYF
cdr3_nt: TGTGCCAGCTCACCACCGGTTACTACAGCTTTACACTACGAGCAGTACTTC

v_call: TRBV30
j_call: TRBJ1-5
d_call: NA
clone_size: NA
cdr3_aa: CAWSGDNNQPQHF
cdr3_nt: TGTGCCTGGAGCGGAGACAACAATCAGCCCCAGCATTTT

v_call: TRBV5-1
j_call: TRBJ2-3
d_call: TRBD2
clone_size: NA
cdr3_aa: CASSQREFPDTQYF
cdr3_nt: TGCGCCAGCAGCCAGCGGGAGTTTCCAGATACGCAGTATTTT

v_call: TRBV4-2
j_call: TRBJ1-5
d_call: NA
clone_size: many
cdr3_aa: CASSQGGNGQPQHF
cdr3_nt: TGTGCCAGCAGCCAAGGTGGCAATGGGCAGCCCCAGCATTTT

v_call: TRBV28
j_call: TRBJ2-7
d_call: NA
clone_size: NA
cdr3_aa: CASSRRSAVVTYEQYF
cdr3_nt: TGTGCCAGCAGCCGCCGGTCGGCAGTCGTGACCTACGAGCAGTACTTC

v_call: TRBV10-3
j_call: TRBJ2-5
d_call: NA
clone_size: many
cdr3_aa: CAISDSVGRTQYF
cdr3_nt: TGTGCCATCAGTGACTCGGTGGGCCGAACCCAGTACTTC

v_call: TRBV6-2/TRBV6-3
j_call: TRBJ2-3
d_call: NA
clone_size: few
cdr3_aa: CASSYGQITDTQYF
cdr3_nt: TGTGCCAGCAGTTACGGACAGATCACAGATACGCAGTATTTT

v_call: TRBV12-5
j_call: TRBJ1-2
d_call: NA
clone_size: NA
cdr3_aa: CASGLVHPDPNYGYTF
cdr3_nt: TGTGCTAGTGGTTTGGTACACCCGGACCCTAACTATGGCTACACCTTC

v_call: TRBV18
j_call: TRBJ1-1
d_call: TRBD1
clone_size: many
cdr3_aa: CASSPSGQGLTEAFF
cdr3_nt: TGTGCCAGCTCACCATCAGGACAGGGGCTCACTGAAGCTTTCTTT

v_call: TRBV7-2
j_call: TRBJ2-2
d_call: TRBD1
clone_size: many
cdr3_aa: CASSLLGTGARELFF
cdr3_nt: TGTGCCAGCAGCTTATTGGGGACAGGGGCCAGGGAGCTGTTTTTT

v_call: TRBV7-6
j_call: TRBJ2-3
d_call: TRBD1
clone_size: many
cdr3_aa: CASSLPRTGGTDTQYF
cdr3_nt: TGTGCCAGCAGCTTACCCCGGACAGGGGGCACAGATACGCAGTATTTT

v_call: TRBV6-5
j_call: TRBJ2-5
d_call: TRBD1
clone_size: few
cdr3_aa: CASSYSRDRRQTQYF
cdr3_nt: TGTGCCAGCAGTTACTCTCGGGACAGGCGTCAGACCCAGTACTTC